The sequence of this TCR beta chain was determined in a study of T-cell memory formation after mild COVID-19. TCRdb fed the 5' RACE reads into MiXCR, producing one record per CDR3 protein. The data hold 250,000 to 400,000 distinct CDR3 sequences, with 13% to 15% observed a single time. Per germline, CDR1 MDHEN and CDR2 SYDVKM. The CDR3 covers 13 residues. Trimming cost V 11 bases and J 4 bases, with 17 bases left between them. This clonotype was seen only a few times. The chain employs TRBV28 and TRBJ1-2; possibly TRBD1 for D (5 bases). The sample taken for sequencing was PBMCs or a T cell subset sorted from them (not recorded which). This sequence originates from a man aged 18 to 29 who had mild COVID-19 (a few samples of this study predate the infection). Cell type and time point are not known. The CDR3 DNA is TGTGCCGCCCAGGGTCCCCTACTCTATGGCTACACCTTC. Amino acid sequence: CAAQGPLLYGYTF.